This TCR beta chain stems from a study of shared clonotypes between healthy human individuals. Deep-level running was used for the assay. Data came from immunoSEQ multiplex PCR; TCRdb stores just in-frame clones and leaves some out. The sample yields around 180,000 clones, around 93% seen once. This CDR3 spans 13 amino acids. The junction had 6 bases not matched to a gene; V was cut back by 6 bases and J by 5 bases. Germline loops: CDR1 SEHNR, CDR2 FQNEAQ (reference sequence). This clone was seen only a few times. The rearrangement links TRBV7-9 to TRBJ2-7, with TRBD1 identical over 8 bases. The TCR was taken from a woman aged 25 to 39 in good health. The sequencing sample was made of naive CD4+ T cells sorted from blood. Subset indicated: CD45RA+ positively selected. CDR3 nucleotides: TGTGCCAGCAGTTCACAGGGGGTCCACGAGCAGTACTTC. Protein sequence: CASSSQGVHEQYF.